The 29 T cell receptor beta chains reported below all come from one sample, sequenced in a study of T-cell memory formation after mild COVID-19. From the 5' RACE reads, TCRdb called clonotypes with MiXCR, one entry per CDR3 protein. The sample has 450,000 to 700,000 distinct CDR3 sequences; more than 15% are singletons. Specimen: PBMCs or a T cell subset sorted from them (not recorded which). The receptors shown here come from an adult woman who had mild COVID-19 (a few samples of this study predate the infection). Cell type and time point are not known.

V usage is TRBV24-1 and J usage is TRBJ2-1; D gene unclear. The V gene lost 9 bases and the J gene lost 8 bases, with 10 bases spanning the gap. CDR3 length: 11 amino acids. Germline V CDR1 and CDR2: KGHDR, SFDVKD. The CDR3 DNA reads TGTGCCACCCAAGCTAAGGATGAGCAGTTCTTC. It encodes CATQAKDEQFF.

This clonotype showed up just a few times. The chain has TRBV7-2 and TRBJ2-1; D possibly matches TRBD1 or TRBD2 (6 bases each). Trimming shortened V by 5 bases and J by 0 bases, and 11 bases separated the two germline ends. The CDR3 runs 15 residues. CDR1 and CDR2 from the germline V gene are SGHTA and FQGNSA. The CDR3 region has the DNA TGTGCCAGCAGCCGGAGGGGGGACTCCTACAATGAGCAGTTCTTC. Its protein is CASSRRGDSYNEQFF. Drawing the rest from reference TRBV7-2 and TRBJ2-1, the complete variable domain is GAGVSQSPSNKVTEKGKDVELRCDPISGHTALYWYRQSLGQGLEFLIYFQGNSAPDKSGLPSDRFSAERTGGSVSTLTIQRTQQEDSAVYLCASSRRGDSYNEQFFGPGTRLTVL.

A few counts support this clonotype. Written as DNA, the CDR3 is TGTGCCAGCAGCTTATGGAACGGGGGCTACACCTTC. Protein product: CASSLWNGGYTF. The chain uses TRBV7-9 and TRBJ1-2; D is uncertain. Germline CDR1 reads SEHNR; CDR2 reads FQNEAQ (reference sequence). The CDR3 has 12 amino acids. V was shortened by 2 bases and J by 8 bases, with 9 bases between the two germline ends.

V is TRBV7-2 and J is TRBJ2-5; unclear D gene. This CDR3 has 13 residues. V lost 6 bases, J lost 4 bases, and 12 bases lay in between. The germline gives CDR1 SGHTA, CDR2 FQGNSA. The CDR3 DNA follows: TGTGCCAGCAGGGGCTCGGCGTCAGAGACCCAGTACTTC. Protein sequence: CASRGSASETQYF. The whole variable domain, remainder taken from reference TRBV7-2 and TRBJ2-5, is GAGVSQSPSNKVTEKGKDVELRCDPISGHTALYWYRQSLGQGLEFLIYFQGNSAPDKSGLPSDRFSAERTGGSVSTLTIQRTQQEDSAVYLCASRGSASETQYFGPGTRLLVL.

This clonotype has a handful of counts. DNA of the CDR3: TGTGCCAGCAGTGTACAGGGACTTTTCACTGAAGCTTTCTTT. Protein product: CASSVQGLFTEAFF. The V and J genes are TRBV6-5 and TRBJ1-1; D is perhaps TRBD1 (6 bases). V lost 5 bases and J lost 4, with 14 bases in between. Germline lookup yields CDR1 MNHEY and CDR2 SVGAGI. There are 14 residues in the CDR3.

The gene calls are TRBV4-2 and TRBJ2-5, with a possible D match to TRBD1 (6 bases). Germline assignment: CDR1 LGHNA and CDR2 YNFKEQ. The CDR3 runs 16 residues. V was clipped by 0 bases and J by 4 bases, with 15 bases between them. In DNA form, the CDR3 reads TGTGCCAGCAGCCAAGATGTAACAGGGTCGGGAGAGACCCAGTACTTC. Translated: CASSQDVTGSGETQYF.

The gene calls are TRBV6-6 and TRBJ2-7; TRBD1 matches at 8 bases. CDR1 is MNHNY and CDR2 is SVGAGI in the germline V gene (reference sequence). V lost 8 bases and J lost 4; bases outside the gene matches: 10. The length of the CDR3 is 14 residues. The DNA for the CDR3 is TGTGCCAGCCAATTCGACAGGGGCAATTACGAGCAGTACTTC. Translation gives CASQFDRGNYEQYF.

The chain joins TRBV5-1 to TRBJ1-5, with D unclear. V was shortened by 0 bases and J by 3 bases, with 10 bases between the two germline ends. The CDR3 has 15 residues. Germline V gene sequence: CDR1 SGHRS, CDR2 YFSETQ. The DNA of the CDR3 is TGCGCCAGCAGCTTGGGGCCAGGAACCAATCAGCCCCAGCATTTT. This codes for CASSLGPGTNQPQHF. Full variable domain (missing parts from reference TRBV5-1 and TRBJ1-5): KAGVTQTPRYLIKTRGQQVTLSCSPISGHRSVSWYQQTPGQGLQFLFEYFSETQRNKGNFPGRFSGRQFSNSRSEMNVSTLELGDSALYLCASSLGPGTNQPQHFGDGTRLSIL.

This clonotype was counted a single time. CDR3 residues: CASSLSGGATDTQYF. CDR3 nucleotide sequence: TGTGCCAGCAGCCTCAGCGGGGGGGCAACAGATACGCAGTATTTT. The V call is TRBV7-7, the J call TRBJ2-3; TRBD2 matches at 10 bases. The CDR3 spans 15 residues. Germline assignment: CDR1 SSHAT and CDR2 FNYEAQ (reference sequence). The V segment lost 5 bases and the J segment 3 bases; nucleotides outside the gene matches: 5.

The rearrangement links TRBV24-1 to TRBJ2-1; D possibly corresponds to TRBD2 (6 bases). The CDR3 runs 14 residues. Between the trimmed V and J ends, which lost 8 bases and 1 base, there was a span of 11 bases. Per the germline V gene, CDR1 is KGHDR and CDR2 is SFDVKD. CDR3 amino acids: CATNAGPSYNEQFF. For the CDR3, the DNA is TGTGCCACCAATGCGGGGCCTTCCTACAATGAGCAGTTCTTC.

V usage is TRBV29-1 and J usage is TRBJ2-5, with D tentatively TRBD1 (6 bases). CDR3 length: 11 amino acids. V was trimmed by 7 bases and J by 5 bases, leaving 11 bases between them. Per the germline V gene, CDR1 is SQVTM and CDR2 is ANQGSEA. DNA of the CDR3: TGCAGCGATAAAAGGGGGGAGACCCAGTACTTC. It yields the protein CSDKRGETQYF.

In this sample, this clonotype turned up a few times. This chain links TRBV4-2 with TRBJ2-7, with 10 bases that match TRBD1. Germline loops: CDR1 LGHNA, CDR2 YNFKEQ. The J segment lost 7 bases and the V segment lost 2 bases, leaving 8 bases of the junction unmatched. This CDR3 has 15 residues. CDR3 bases: TGTGCCAGCAGCCAACCGGGACAGGGGTTCGAGGAGCAGTACTTC. Its translation: CASSQPGQGFEEQYF.

This chain uses TRBV4-1 with TRBJ1-1; D is uncertain. CDR3 length: 13 amino acids. Trimming took 1 base from V and 11 from J, leaving 14 bases between them. Per germline, CDR1 MGHRA and CDR2 YSYEKL. The CDR3 sequence: CASSQGVSRDAFF. The CDR3, as DNA: TGCGCCAGCAGCCAAGGGGTCTCCCGAGACGCTTTCTTT.

This clonotype has a count of ten or more. The rearrangement links TRBV5-1 to TRBJ2-5, with D possibly matching TRBD1 (6 bases). The CDR3 sequence is 15 residues long. Germline CDR1 and CDR2: SGHRS and YFSETQ. Trimming stripped 1 base from V and 5 bases from J, with 15 bases between. The CDR3 DNA sequence: TGCGCCAGCAGCTTGAGACGAGGGGGAAGGGAGACCCAGTACTTC. Translating it yields CASSLRRGGRETQYF.

This clonotype was seen repeatedly, ten times or more. This chain links TRBV4-2 with TRBJ2-7; 9 bases are shared with TRBD1. The CDR3 spans 14 residues. CDR1 and CDR2 from the germline V gene are LGHNA and YNFKEQ. V shed 4 bases, J shed 7 bases, and the junction held 8 bases outside the gene matches. The chain's CDR3 is CASSLDRGAREQYF. The CDR3 DNA sequence: TGTGCCAGCAGCCTTGACAGGGGGGCACGAGAGCAGTACTTC.

The V call is TRBV4-3, the J call TRBJ1-5; D gene ambiguous. CDR1 and CDR2 (germline): LGHNA, YSLEER. This CDR3 has 15 residues. Deletions cut 4 bases from V and 4 bases from J, with 14 bases between. As DNA, the CDR3 is TGCGCCAGCAGCCCACGGGAGGGCTCTAATCAGCCCCAGCATTTT. This translates into CASSPREGSNQPQHF.

This clonotype was recorded a few times. The genes are TRBV24-1 and TRBJ1-1; D gene uncertain. The V gene lost 2 bases and the J gene lost 0 bases, with 9 bases spanning the gap. This CDR3 region has 15 residues. Germline V gives CDR1 KGHDR, CDR2 SFDVKD. This CDR3 is CATSDSWSMNTEAFF. DNA of the CDR3: TGTGCCACCAGTGATTCGTGGAGCATGAACACTGAAGCTTTCTTT.

This clonotype has only a few counts. This sequence joins TRBV25-1 and TRBJ2-7, with 9 bases identical to TRBD2. V lost 0 bases, J lost 7 bases, and 7 bases stayed unmatched. The CDR3 loop spans 15 amino acids. Germline loops: CDR1 MGHDK, CDR2 SYGVNS. The CDR3 sequence is CASSEYRLAGWEQYF. DNA of the CDR3: TGTGCCAGCAGTGAATATCGGCTAGCGGGATGGGAGCAGTACTTC.

This clonotype was seen a handful of times. This chain connects TRBV21-1 to TRBJ2-2; the table gives TRBD1 as D, unverified against the DNA. TRBV21-1 is assigned pseudogene status. CDR3 length equals 15 residues. For the CDR3, the DNA is TGTGCCAGCAGCTTCCGGGACAGGGGTGGCGGGGAGCTGTTTTTT. Its protein is CASSFRDRGGGELFF.

This clonotype was counted between two and nine times. The chain couples TRBV6-1 to TRBJ1-1; tentative D call: TRBD1 (5 bases). The germline V gene has CDR1 MNHNS and CDR2 SASEGT. CDR3 length equals 12 residues. Trimming took 3 bases from V and 11 from J, leaving 13 bases between them. The chain's CDR3 is CASSELGEEAFF. CDR3 DNA: TGTGCCAGCAGTGAGTTGGGGGAAGAGGCTTTCTTT.

In this sample, this clonotype turned up a few times. The rearrangement joins TRBV7-6 to TRBJ2-7, with D possibly being TRBD2 (5 bases). The CDR3 has 16 residues. Trimming took off 5 bases at V and 0 bases at J, with 17 bases between the two ends. Germline V CDR1 and CDR2: SGHVS, FNYEAQ. The CDR3 nucleotides are TGTGCCAGCAGCCCCCCCCCGGGGTTCGGCTCCTACGAGCAGTACTTC. The encoded protein is CASSPPPGFGSYEQYF.

The chain combines TRBV20-1 with TRBJ1-1, with 8 bases that match TRBD1. After removal of 1 base from V and 7 bases from J, the junction contained 11 bases not matched to a gene. Germline CDR1 is DFQATT and CDR2 is SNEGSKA (reference sequence). The CDR3 runs 15 residues. CDR3 nucleotide sequence: TGCAGTGCTAGAGGCGGCGCCAGGGGGCAGGTTGAAGCTTTCTTT. Its translation: CSARGGARGQVEAFF.

The chain combines TRBV5-1 with TRBJ1-3; no clear D. There are 17 residues in the CDR3. V shed 4 bases and J shed 4 bases, with 21 bases lying between them. Germline V CDR1 and CDR2: SGHRS, YFSETQ. The chain's CDR3 is CASSKTGNPSAGNTIYF. CDR3 nucleotides: TGCGCCAGCAGCAAAACCGGGAATCCTAGTGCGGGAAACACCATATATTTT.

V usage is TRBV12-3 or TRBV12-4 and J usage is TRBJ2-7; D unclear. V was shortened by 3 bases and J by 5 bases, with 8 bases between the two germline ends. The CDR3 contains 12 residues. In DNA, the CDR3 is TGTGCCAGCAGTTTTCGTTACGACGAGCAGTACTTC. Amino acids: CASSFRYDEQYF.

The V and J genes are TRBV27 and TRBJ2-7; 8 nucleotides agree with TRBD1. The CDR3 contains 15 residues. Per germline, CDR1 MNHEY and CDR2 SMNVEV (reference sequence). V trimming: 2 bases; J trimming: 5 bases; junction bases outside the gene matches: 8. CDR3 sequence reads: CASSLHRGAVDEQYF. The CDR3 region has the DNA TGTGCCAGCAGTTTACACAGGGGGGCGGTCGACGAGCAGTACTTC.

This clonotype was counted ten times or more. J is TRBJ2-5 and V is TRBV24-1; 9 bases line up with TRBD2. Germline CDR1 is KGHDR and CDR2 is SFDVKD. The CDR3 is 15 residues long. Trimming at V came to 1 base and at J to 4 bases, leaving 3 bases not matched to a gene. CDR3 region: CATSDFTAGGETQYF. CDR3 nucleotide sequence: TGTGCCACCAGTGATTTTACAGCGGGAGGAGAGACCCAGTACTTC.

This clonotype has a handful of counts. V and J are TRBV20-1 and TRBJ2-1, with D unclear. Looked up from germline, CDR1 is DFQATT and CDR2 is SNEGSKA (reference sequence). The CDR3 has 13 amino acids. The ends were cut back, 5 bases at V and 0 bases at J, with 8 bases in the middle. The CDR3 loop is CSADIPSYNEQFF. The CDR3 bases are TGCAGTGCTGACATCCCCTCCTACAATGAGCAGTTCTTC.

This clonotype was seen a handful of times. V is TRBV12-3 or TRBV12-4 and J is TRBJ2-7; D is unclear. Trimming stripped 8 bases from V and 0 bases from J, with 8 bases between. This CDR3 is built from 12 residues. The CDR3 loop reads CASRYSSYEQYF. In nucleotides, the CDR3 is TGTGCCAGCCGATACAGCTCCTACGAGCAGTACTTC.

This clonotype was recorded many times. The chain links TRBV12-3 or TRBV12-4 to TRBJ2-2; TRBD1 is a possible D gene (5 bases). With 4 bases removed from V and 4 bases from J, the gap between germline ends came to 7 bases. CDR3 length: 13 residues. In DNA, the CDR3 is TGTGCCAGCAGTTCCAGGGCCACCGGGGAGCTGTTTTTT. This translates into CASSSRATGELFF.